This TCR beta chain was sequenced during a study of beta chain features in type 1 diabetes. This clone has just a few counts. The antigen remains undetermined. Isolation of CD4+ naive, central memory, regulatory and stem cell-like memory cells was achieved by sorting via CD45RO/CCR7/CD25/CD127/CD95/CD27. Study-wide points: Reduced insertions and increased deletions marked VDJ junctions in type 1 diabetes patients. Shortening of TCRB CDR3s, moderate but significant, appeared in all four CD4+ subsets of Type 1 diabetes patients.

The isolated RNA, all of it, was reverse transcribed, so expressed TCRB transcripts were what got sequenced. Naive, central memory and regulatory T cell samples came to a mean of approximately 3.57 million reads. Using immunoSEQ multiplex PCR, the repertoire was profiled, and TCRdb retains in-frame clones only, with some absent. In the table there are about 710,000 clones, roughly 13% of which are singletons. The length of the CDR3 is 15 residues. Deletions cut 0 bases from V and 4 bases from J, with 13 bases between. Germline V gene sequence: CDR1 SGDLS, CDR2 YYNGEE. V usage is TRBV9 and J usage is TRBJ1-2; unclear D gene. This receptor was identified in a man between 18 and 29 years old with type 1 diabetes. The sample was naive CD4+ T cells from blood. CDR3 nucleotide sequence: TGTGCCAGCAGCGTAGACGCGAGTGCCTCCTATGGCTACACCTTC. Translation gives CASSVDASASYGYTF.